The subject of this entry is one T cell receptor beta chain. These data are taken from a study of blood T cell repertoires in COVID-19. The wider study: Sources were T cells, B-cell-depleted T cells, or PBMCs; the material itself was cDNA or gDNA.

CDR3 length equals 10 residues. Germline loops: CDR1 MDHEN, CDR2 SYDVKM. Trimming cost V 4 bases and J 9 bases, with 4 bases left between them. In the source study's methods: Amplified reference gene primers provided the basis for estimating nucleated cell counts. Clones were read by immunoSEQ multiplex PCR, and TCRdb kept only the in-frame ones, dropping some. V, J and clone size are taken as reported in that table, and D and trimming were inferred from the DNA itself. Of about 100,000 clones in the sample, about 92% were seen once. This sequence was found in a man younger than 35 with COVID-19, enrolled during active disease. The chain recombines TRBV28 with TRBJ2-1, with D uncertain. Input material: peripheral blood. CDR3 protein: CASSSIEQFF. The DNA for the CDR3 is TGTGCCAGCAGTTCTATTGAGCAGTTCTTC.